What follows are 29 T cell receptor beta chains derived from one specimen sequenced in a study of blood T cell repertoires in COVID-19. Clones were read by immunoSEQ multiplex PCR, and TCRdb kept only the in-frame ones, dropping some. This table holds 60,000 to 75,000 clones, 76% found once. Sequencing used peripheral blood. These receptors were collected from a woman aged 80 or older with acute or convalescent COVID-19.

This clone was recorded at least ten times. The chain has TRBV20-1 and TRBJ2-3; TRBD2 aligns across 14 bases. J lost 4 bases, V lost 3 bases, and 9 bases had no gene match. The CDR3 length is 17 residues. CDR1 and CDR2 (germline): DFQATT, SNEGSKA (reference sequence). This chain's CDR3 is CSASGTGTSGSPDTQYF. The CDR3, as DNA: TGCAGTGCTAGTGGTACCGGGACTAGCGGGAGCCCAGATACGCAGTATTTT.

This clone was counted once. The V and J genes are TRBV6-5 and TRBJ2-3; D might be TRBD2 (6 bases). V shed 5 bases and J shed 5 bases, with 11 bases lying between them. The CDR3 is 13 residues long. Per germline, CDR1 MNHEY and CDR2 SVGAGI. Here the CDR3 DNA reads TGTGCCAGCAGTCAGACTAGTTTAGATACGCAGTATTTT. Its translation is CASSQTSLDTQYF.

The V call is TRBV20-1, the J call TRBJ1-2, with D possibly matching TRBD1 (5 bases). The CDR3 sequence is 12 residues long. Germline V lookup: CDR1 DFQATT, CDR2 SNEGSKA (reference sequence). V dropped 3 bases and J dropped 7 bases, with 12 bases sitting between them. The CDR3 nucleotides read TGCAGTGCTAGTGCTACAGGTTCTGGCTACACCTTC. This codes for CSASATGSGYTF.

This clone was picked up a small number of times. The junction departs from the called germline gene at one end, perhaps through a read error. This chain connects TRBV12-5 to TRBJ2-2; D may be TRBD2 (5 bases). The CDR3 length is 13 residues. In germline, CDR1 is LGHNT, CDR2 FRNRAP. The CDR3 sequence: CASDSGEHRGAVF. As DNA, the CDR3 is TGTGCTAGTGATTCAGGAGAACACCGGGGAGCTGTTTTT.

The rearrangement links TRBV5-1 to TRBJ2-3; the D is unclear. Germline-derived CDR1 and CDR2 are SGHRS and YFSETQ. V was pared by 3 bases and J by 3 bases, with 14 bases between. The CDR3 length is 15 residues. The CDR3: CASSSQPARTDTQYF. The CDR3, as DNA: TGCGCCAGCAGCTCCCAGCCGGCGAGGACAGATACGCAGTATTTT.

This chain joins TRBV10-2 and TRBJ2-1; maybe TRBD2 (5 bases). CDR1 is WSHSY and CDR2 is SAAADI in the germline V gene. Trimming cost V 3 bases and J 0 bases, with 12 bases left between them. The CDR3 is 16 residues long. The CDR3 loop reads CASSDPTGTSYNEQFF. As DNA, the CDR3 is TGCGCCAGCAGTGATCCAACGGGAACCTCCTACAATGAGCAGTTCTTC.

Only one count was recorded for this clone. The genes are TRBV7-3 and TRBJ2-1, with D possibly being TRBD2 (5 bases). Germline V gene data show CDR1 as SGHTA and CDR2 as FQGTGA. Trimming pared 5 bases from V and 0 bases from J, leaving 11 bases between. This CDR3 contains 15 residues. The CDR3 sequence: CASSAGVSSYNEQFF. The CDR3 region has the DNA TGTGCCAGCAGCGCGGGCGTGAGCTCCTACAATGAGCAGTTCTTC.

The J gene is TRBJ1-2, the V gene TRBV10-3, with D unclear. From germline, CDR1 is ENHRY and CDR2 SYGVKD. This CDR3 has 13 residues. With 2 bases removed from V and 8 bases from J, the gap between germline ends came to 12 bases. The CDR3, as DNA: TGTGCCATCAGTGAGAACGTCAACTGGGGCTACACCTTC. This gives the protein CAISENVNWGYTF.

This chain joins TRBV7-9 and TRBJ1-1; D remains ambiguous. The V end lost 1 base, the J end lost 4 bases, and 7 bases lay between the germline ends. Per germline, CDR1 SEHNR and CDR2 FQNEAQ (reference sequence). The CDR3 has 13 amino acids. The CDR3 bases are TGTGCCAGCAGCTTAGTGGAGCGCACTGAAGCTTTCTTT. Its translation: CASSLVERTEAFF. The full variable domain, in which reference TRBV7-9 and TRBJ1-1 provide the parts outside the CDR3, is DTGVSQNPRHKITKRGQNVTFRCDPISEHNRLYWYRQTLGQGPEFLTYFQNEAQLEKSRLLSDRFSAERPKGSFSTLEIQRTEQGDSAMYLCASSLVERTEAFFGQGTRLTVV.

The chain uses TRBV30 and TRBJ2-7, with 7 bases fitting TRBD1. CDR1 is GTSNPN and CDR2 is SVGIG in the germline V gene (reference sequence). V trimming: 3 bases; J trimming: 1 base; junction bases outside the gene matches: 12. There are 16 residues in the CDR3. The CDR3 loop is CAWRPLGQDGSYEQYF. CDR3 coding DNA: TGTGCCTGGAGACCCCTTGGACAGGACGGATCCTACGAGCAGTACTTC.

The genes are TRBV19 and TRBJ2-7; D gene ambiguous. Germline CDR1 and CDR2: LNHDA and SQIVND (reference sequence). V was trimmed by 3 bases and J by 5 bases, leaving 5 bases between them. The CDR3 spans 11 residues. CDR3 amino acids: CASSIANEQYF. The DNA of the CDR3 is TGTGCCAGTAGTATCGCTAACGAGCAGTACTTC.

The chain combines TRBV5-1 with TRBJ2-7, with D perhaps matching TRBD2 (5 bases). This CDR3 comprises 15 residues. Trimming removed 0 bases at V and 1 base at J, with 11 bases between. Per the germline V gene, CDR1 is SGHRS and CDR2 is YFSETQ. CDR3 bases: TGCGCCAGCAGCTTGGGGCGGGTGCTTTCCTACGAGCAGTACTTC. The encoded protein is CASSLGRVLSYEQYF.

This clone was observed a single time. The rearrangement joins TRBV30 to TRBJ2-3; 9 nucleotides align to TRBD2. Trimming cost V 4 bases and J 6 bases; bases outside gene matches: 5. CDR3 length equals 13 residues. In germline, CDR1 is GTSNPN, CDR2 SVGIG (reference sequence). The CDR3: CAWTSGIGDTQYF. The DNA for the CDR3 is TGTGCCTGGACTAGCGGGATTGGGGATACGCAGTATTTT.

This chain uses TRBV30 with TRBJ2-3, with D possibly matching TRBD2 (5 bases). The CDR3 totals 16 residues. Germline CDR1 and CDR2: GTSNPN and SVGIG (reference sequence). V was pared by 2 bases and J by 0 bases, with 15 bases between. The CDR3 coding sequence is TGTGCCTGGAGTCCCCGGGGTAGCCCTAGCACAGATACGCAGTATTTT. It specifies CAWSPRGSPSTDTQYF.

The rearrangement joins TRBV4-3 to TRBJ2-1; TRBD2 agrees at 9 bases. The CDR3 contains 15 residues. With 1 base clipped from V and 8 bases from J, the junction kept 6 bases outside the gene matches. In germline, CDR1 is LGHNA, CDR2 YSLEER. CDR3 coding DNA: TGCGCCAGCAGCCAAGGACTAGCGGACCCCCATGAGCAGTTCTTC. It specifies CASSQGLADPHEQFF.

V usage is TRBV4-2 and J usage is TRBJ2-2; D gene unclear. The germline V and J ends were trimmed by 0 bases and 13 bases, with 12 bases remaining between them. This CDR3 is 13 amino acids long. CDR1 is LGHNA, CDR2 YNFKEQ, per germline. CDR3 sequence: CASSQDKPGTLFF. In DNA form, the CDR3 reads TGTGCCAGCAGCCAAGACAAGCCCGGTACGCTGTTTTTT.

V is TRBV5-1 and J is TRBJ1-4; possibly TRBD1 for D (5 bases). The CDR3 spans 15 residues. Germline V gene sequence: CDR1 SGHRS, CDR2 YFSETQ. The V gene lost 5 bases and the J gene lost 3 bases, with 14 bases spanning the gap. CDR3 amino acids: CASSRGGDPNEKLFF. In DNA, the CDR3 is TGCGCCAGCAGTCGGGGGGGAGATCCTAATGAAAAACTGTTTTTT.

This CDR3 reads CASSTTGENYGYTF. CDR3 DNA: TGTGCCAGCTCAACGACAGGGGAAAACTATGGCTACACCTTC. The chain joins TRBV18 to TRBJ1-2; 8 bases fit TRBD1. CDR1 is KGHSH and CDR2 is LQKENI in the germline V gene. V shed 5 bases and J 2 bases; nucleotides not matched to a gene: 4. This CDR3 has 14 amino acids.

This clone came up a few times. V usage is TRBV6-6 and J usage is TRBJ1-1, with 9 bases identical to TRBD1. This CDR3 is 14 amino acids long. Germline CDR1 MNHNY, CDR2 SVGAGI (reference sequence). The V segment lost 5 bases and the J segment 1 base; nucleotides outside the gene matches: 2. CDR3 amino acids: CASSRGQGNTEAFF. In DNA form, the CDR3 reads TGTGCCAGCAGTAGGGGACAGGGGAACACTGAAGCTTTCTTT.

This clone was recorded only once. This sequence joins TRBV3-1 (or the pseudogene TRBV3-2) and TRBJ2-7; D call uncertain. Trimming left V 3 bases short and J 6 bases short, with 12 bases between. Per germline, CDR1 LGHDT and CDR2 YNNKEL (reference sequence). This CDR3 comprises 13 residues. The CDR3 DNA reads TGTGCCAGCAGCCATCGTAGTTCCCTCGAGCAGTACTTC. Amino acid sequence: CASSHRSSLEQYF.

V is TRBV10-3 and J is TRBJ2-3; 9 bases match TRBD2. Germline loops: CDR1 ENHRY, CDR2 SYGVKD. The V segment lost 6 bases and the J segment 1 base; nucleotides outside the gene matches: 8. CDR3 length equals 16 residues. The CDR3 DNA follows: TGTGCCATCAGCGCCCGACTAGCGGAACGCACAGATACGCAGTATTTT. Translated, it gives CAISARLAERTDTQYF.

This rearrangement joins TRBV28 to TRBJ2-1, with 8 positions matching TRBD2. The CDR3 has 16 residues. Looked up from germline, CDR1 is MDHEN and CDR2 is SYDVKM. V shed 1 base, J shed 6 bases, and the junction held 8 bases outside the gene matches. CDR3 coding DNA: TGTGCCAGCAGTTTATCGGTCCGGGAGGGGAGCAATGAGCAGTTCTTC. This translates into CASSLSVREGSNEQFF.

The genes are TRBV10-3 and TRBJ1-3; possibly TRBD1 for D (5 bases). The CDR3 loop spans 15 amino acids. Germline CDR1 ENHRY, CDR2 SYGVKD. The V end lost 0 bases, the J end lost 4 bases, and 10 bases lay between the germline ends. CDR3 in DNA: TGTGCCATCAGTGAGTCCTCTCAGGGAGGAAACACCATATATTTT. Translation gives CAISESSQGGNTIYF.

This chain uses TRBV19 with TRBJ2-2, with 15 bases fitting TRBD2. The length of the CDR3 is 18 residues. CDR1 is LNHDA, CDR2 SQIVND, per germline (reference sequence). Trimming took 7 bases from V and 3 from J; bases not matched to a gene: 9. The DNA for the CDR3 is TGTGCCAGTACCTTCGGACTAGCGGGAGGGCGCGACACCGGGGAGCTGTTTTTT. The encoded protein is CASTFGLAGGRDTGELFF.

This clone was seen a few times. The genes are TRBV10-3 and TRBJ2-7, with TRBD2 matching over 8 bases. The length of the CDR3 is 13 residues. The J segment lost 5 bases and the V segment lost 11 bases, leaving 11 bases of the junction unmatched. CDR1 and CDR2 (germline): ENHRY, SYGVKD. The DNA of the CDR3 is TGTGCCGGGGGAAGCGGGAGTCAGAACGAGCAGTACTTC. Its protein is CAGGSGSQNEQYF.

This chain links TRBV2 with TRBJ2-2; possibly TRBD1 for D (7 bases). CDR1 is SNHLY and CDR2 is FYNNEI in the germline V gene. The germline V and J ends were trimmed by 2 bases and 4 bases, with 11 bases remaining between them. The CDR3 length is 15 residues. The CDR3: CASSESRGATGELFF. CDR3 DNA sequence: TGTGCCAGCAGTGAAAGCAGGGGGGCCACCGGGGAGCTGTTTTTT.

The gene calls are TRBV3-1 (or the pseudogene TRBV3-2) and TRBJ2-5, with D tentatively TRBD2 (6 bases). CDR3 size: 13 residues. Trimming removed 6 bases from V and 5 bases from J, with 13 bases in between. Germline CDR1 LGHDT, CDR2 YNNKEL (reference sequence). CDR3 loop: CASRPAGLETQYF. The CDR3 bases are TGTGCCAGCAGGCCTGCGGGGTTGGAGACCCAGTACTTC.

The chain links TRBV11-2 to TRBJ2-1; a possible D gene is TRBD2 (6 bases). The CDR3 sequence is 16 residues long. Between the trimmed V and J ends, which lost 0 bases and 7 bases, there was a span of 16 bases. The germline CDR1 and CDR2 sequences are SGHAT and FQNNGV. CDR3 coding DNA: TGTGCCAGCAGCTTAGATATAGGACGTCGGGGGAATGAGCAGTTCTTC. This gives the protein CASSLDIGRRGNEQFF.

This clone appeared a few times. The gene calls are TRBV6-2 or TRBV6-3 and TRBJ2-4; 10 bases map to TRBD1. The CDR3 loop spans 20 amino acids. Germline CDR1 MNHEY, CDR2 SVGEGT. With V trimmed by 2 bases and J by 0 bases, 13 bases remained unmatched. CDR3 protein: CASSYKRTGTGALAKNIQYF. The CDR3 region has the DNA TGTGCCAGCAGTTACAAGAGGACAGGGACAGGGGCTCTAGCCAAAAACATTCAGTACTTC.